The clone carrying this TCR beta chain was counted only a few times. Its antigen is undetermined. The data are from a study of CD8 T cells in ankylosing spondylitis. One entry per CDR3 protein, called by TCRdb with MiXCR from the 5' RACE reads. The sample includes over 150,000 distinct CDR3 sequences, 10% to 15% of them seen just once. General observations from the study: Prior literature has documented some motif variants in synovial fluid and blood from reactive arthritis. A TCR beta motif made of 7 to 9 highly homologous variants seemed typical of ankylosing spondylitis blood. Disease-linked clones were reportedly significantly enriched in matched ankylosing spondylitis synovial fluid.

The CDR3 covers 16 residues. V lost 7 bases, J lost 2 bases, and 11 bases stayed unmatched. Germline values: CDR1 SGHVS, CDR2 FQNEAQ. This rearrangement joins TRBV7-8 to TRBJ2-3; 8 bases align to TRBD2. The TCR was taken from a male donor with ankylosing spondylitis or in good health (not recorded which). The sample consisted of blood, either unsorted or a sorted T cell fraction (not recorded which). CDR3 DNA sequence: TGTGCCAGCACCTCGGGGGGGGGTGCTCTCACAGATACGCAGTATTTT. Its translation is CASTSGGGALTDTQYF.